The clone carrying this T cell receptor (beta chain) appeared a few times. Trimming took 5 bases from V and 2 from J, leaving 15 bases between them. Germline loops: CDR1 DFQATT, CDR2 SNEGSKA (reference sequence). The CDR3 has 14 amino acids. These data belong to a study of early T cells in non-severe SARS-CoV-2 infection. MiXCR, applied by TCRdb to the 5' RACE reads, yields one record per CDR3 protein. The sample holds some 59,000 distinct CDR3 sequences, about a tenth seen once. Source material: whole blood. The clonotype comes from an adult who was a healthcare worker with PCR-confirmed SARS-CoV-2 infection or an uninfected control (not recorded which). V usage is TRBV20-1 and J usage is TRBJ1-2; the D is unclear. CDR3 in DNA: TGCAGTGCTTATGACCGGGATTCAAACTATGGCTACACCTTC. As protein: CSAYDRDSNYGYTF.